This TCR beta chain was identified during a study of shared clonotypes between healthy human individuals. Study-wide results and limits: Naive subsets tended to show greater estimated richness than memory subsets. Donor clonotype sharing was expected to depend on sequencing depth. A handful of donors showed sharing of about 5.5% of naive CD4 clonotypes.

Every contributor of samples was a Caucasian grown-up residing in Nashville, Tennessee. Some clones are missing from TCRdb's copy, which holds only in-frame ones; the method was immunoSEQ multiplex PCR. The sample consists of some 320,000 clones, over 75% of them appearing once. Points on this clone: The antigen remains unidentified.

Germline CDR1 is SGDLS and CDR2 is YYNGEE. Trimming left V 0 bases short and J 3 bases short, with 13 bases between. This CDR3 spans 16 amino acids. The V gene is TRBV9, the J gene TRBJ1-5; D is possibly TRBD1 (5 bases). The clonotype originates from a man between 18 and 29 years old in good health. Sequencing was done on a sample of memory CD8+ T cells sorted from blood. Sample subset: CD45RO+ cells pooled with CCR7-negative TemRA cells. The CDR3 sequence: CASSVGPQGFNQPQHF. CDR3 nucleotides: TGTGCCAGCAGCGTAGGGCCCCAGGGCTTCAATCAGCCCCAGCATTTT.